This TCR beta chain comes out of a study of CD8+ T cells in alopecia areata. Overall study results and limits: Both scalp clonality and the expanded CD8+ clones among the top 100 showed a significant decrease with tofacitinib.

Sequencing used cDNA as its template, made by extracting RNA and reverse transcribing it. The method was immunoSEQ multiplex PCR; TCRdb's version includes in-frame clones alone and lacks a portion of them. The sample consists of 110,000 or so clones, about three fifths of them appearing once. Looked up from germline, CDR1 is SGHRS and CDR2 is YFSETQ. This CDR3 spans 13 amino acids. Trimming cost V 4 bases and J 3 bases, with 11 bases left between them. Treatment in this sample: oral pan-JAK inhibitor, 5-10 mg twice daily. With regard to this clone: What it binds is unknown.

The TCR sequence derives from a human donor with alopecia areata. The chain joins TRBV5-1 to TRBJ2-7, with D hard to call. This sample comprised CD8+ T cells sorted from blood, obtained at week 4, from a patient treated with tofacitinib. CDR3 in DNA: TGCGCCAGCAGCGGCCTGGACGGCTACGAGCAGTACTTC. Translating it yields CASSGLDGYEQYF.